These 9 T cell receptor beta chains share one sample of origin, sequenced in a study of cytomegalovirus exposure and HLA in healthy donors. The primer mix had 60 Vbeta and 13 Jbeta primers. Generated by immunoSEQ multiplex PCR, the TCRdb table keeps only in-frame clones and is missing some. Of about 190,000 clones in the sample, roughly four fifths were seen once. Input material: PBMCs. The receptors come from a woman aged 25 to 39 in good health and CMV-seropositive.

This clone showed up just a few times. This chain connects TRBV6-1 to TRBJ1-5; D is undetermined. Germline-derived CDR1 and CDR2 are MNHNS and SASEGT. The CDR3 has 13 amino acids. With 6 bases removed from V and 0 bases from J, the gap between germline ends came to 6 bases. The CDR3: CASRRNSNQPQHF. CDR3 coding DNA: TGTGCCAGCAGGCGGAATAGCAATCAGCCCCAGCATTTT.

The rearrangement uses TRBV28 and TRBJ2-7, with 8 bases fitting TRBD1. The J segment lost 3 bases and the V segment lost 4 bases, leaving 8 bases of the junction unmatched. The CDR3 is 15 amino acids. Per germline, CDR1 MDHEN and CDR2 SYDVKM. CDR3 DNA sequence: TGTGCCAGCAGTTCGGGACAGGAGAACGTCTACGAGCAGTACTTC. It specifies CASSSGQENVYEQYF.

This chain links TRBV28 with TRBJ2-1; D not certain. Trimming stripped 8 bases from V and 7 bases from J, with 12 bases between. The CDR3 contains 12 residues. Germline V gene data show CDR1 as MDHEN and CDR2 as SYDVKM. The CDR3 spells CASCLRKNEQFF. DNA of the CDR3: TGTGCCAGCTGCTTGAGGAAAAATGAGCAGTTCTTC.

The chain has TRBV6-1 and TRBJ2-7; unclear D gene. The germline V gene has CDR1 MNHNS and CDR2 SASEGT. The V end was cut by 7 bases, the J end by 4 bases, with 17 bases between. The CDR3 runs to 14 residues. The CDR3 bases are TGTGCCAGCACTGGAGCTAGAGGATGGTACGAGCAGTACTTC. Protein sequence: CASTGARGWYEQYF.

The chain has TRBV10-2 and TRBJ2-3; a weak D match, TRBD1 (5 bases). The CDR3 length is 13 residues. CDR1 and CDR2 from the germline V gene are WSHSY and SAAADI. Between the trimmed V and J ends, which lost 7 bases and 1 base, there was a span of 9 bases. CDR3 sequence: CASIMTGTDTQYF. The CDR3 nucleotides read TGCGCCAGCATTATGACAGGCACAGATACGCAGTATTTT.

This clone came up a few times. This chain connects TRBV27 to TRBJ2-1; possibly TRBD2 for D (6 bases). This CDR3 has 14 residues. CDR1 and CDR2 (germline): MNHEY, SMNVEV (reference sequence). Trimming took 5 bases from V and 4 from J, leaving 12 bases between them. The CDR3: CASSRDSPYNEQFF. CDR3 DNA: TGTGCCAGCAGTCGGGACTCCCCGTACAATGAGCAGTTCTTC.

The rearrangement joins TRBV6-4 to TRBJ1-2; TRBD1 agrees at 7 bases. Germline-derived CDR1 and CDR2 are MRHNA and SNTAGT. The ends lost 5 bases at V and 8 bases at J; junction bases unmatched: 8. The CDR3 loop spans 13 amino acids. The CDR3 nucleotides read TGTGCCAGCAGTCTAAAACAGGGACAGGGCTACACCTTC. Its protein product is CASSLKQGQGYTF.

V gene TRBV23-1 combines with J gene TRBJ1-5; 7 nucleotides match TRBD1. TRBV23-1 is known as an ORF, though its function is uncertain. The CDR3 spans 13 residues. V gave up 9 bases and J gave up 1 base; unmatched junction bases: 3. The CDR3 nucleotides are TGCGCCAGAGGGGGCAGGAGCAATCAGCCCCAGCATTTT. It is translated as CARGGRSNQPQHF.

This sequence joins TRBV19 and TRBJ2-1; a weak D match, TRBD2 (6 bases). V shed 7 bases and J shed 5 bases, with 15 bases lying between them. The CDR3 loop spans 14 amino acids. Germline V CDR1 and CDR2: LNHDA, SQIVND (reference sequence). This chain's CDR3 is CASTQLAENNEQFF. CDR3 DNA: TGTGCCAGTACCCAGTTAGCGGAAAACAATGAGCAGTTCTTC.